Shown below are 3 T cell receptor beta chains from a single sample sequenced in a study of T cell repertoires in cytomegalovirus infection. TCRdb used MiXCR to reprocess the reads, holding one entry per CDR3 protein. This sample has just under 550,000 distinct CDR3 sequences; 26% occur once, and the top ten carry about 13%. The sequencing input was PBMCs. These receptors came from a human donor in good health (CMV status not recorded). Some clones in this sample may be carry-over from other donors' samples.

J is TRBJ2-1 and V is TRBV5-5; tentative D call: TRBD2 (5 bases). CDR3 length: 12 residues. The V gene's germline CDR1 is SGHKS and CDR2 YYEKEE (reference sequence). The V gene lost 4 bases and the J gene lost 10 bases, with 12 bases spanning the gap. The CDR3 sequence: CASSLLDGEQFF. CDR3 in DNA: TGTGCCAGCAGCCTACTAGATGGCGAGCAGTTCTTC.

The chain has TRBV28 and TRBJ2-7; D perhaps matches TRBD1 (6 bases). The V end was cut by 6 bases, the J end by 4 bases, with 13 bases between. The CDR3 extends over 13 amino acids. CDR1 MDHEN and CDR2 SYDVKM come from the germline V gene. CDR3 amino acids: CASRRDTNYEQYF. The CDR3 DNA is TGTGCCAGCAGACGGGACACTAATTACGAGCAGTACTTC. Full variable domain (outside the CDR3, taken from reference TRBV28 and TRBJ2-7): DVKVTQSSRYLVKRTGEKVFLECVQDMDHENMFWYRQDPGLGLRLIYFSYDVKMKEKGDIPEGYSVSREKKERFSLILESASTNQTSMYLCASRRDTNYEQYFGPGTRLTVT.

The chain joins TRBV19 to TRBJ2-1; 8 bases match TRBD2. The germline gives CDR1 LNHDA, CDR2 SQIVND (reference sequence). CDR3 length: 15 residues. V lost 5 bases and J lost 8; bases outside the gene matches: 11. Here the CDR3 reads CASSPREGPLDEQFF. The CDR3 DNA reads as TGTGCCAGTAGTCCCCGGGAGGGGCCCCTCGATGAGCAGTTCTTC.